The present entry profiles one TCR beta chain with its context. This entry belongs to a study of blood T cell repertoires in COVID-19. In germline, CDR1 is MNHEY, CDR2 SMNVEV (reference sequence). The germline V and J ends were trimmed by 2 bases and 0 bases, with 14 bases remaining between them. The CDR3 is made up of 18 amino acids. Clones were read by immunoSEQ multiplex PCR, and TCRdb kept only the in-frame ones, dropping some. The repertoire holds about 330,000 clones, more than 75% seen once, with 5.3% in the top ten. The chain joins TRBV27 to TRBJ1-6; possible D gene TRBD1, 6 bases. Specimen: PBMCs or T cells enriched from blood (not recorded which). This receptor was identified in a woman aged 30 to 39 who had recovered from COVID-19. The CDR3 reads CASSLEAQGSSYNSPLHF. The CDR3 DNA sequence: TGTGCCAGCAGTTTAGAGGCACAGGGAAGCTCCTATAATTCACCCCTCCACTTT.